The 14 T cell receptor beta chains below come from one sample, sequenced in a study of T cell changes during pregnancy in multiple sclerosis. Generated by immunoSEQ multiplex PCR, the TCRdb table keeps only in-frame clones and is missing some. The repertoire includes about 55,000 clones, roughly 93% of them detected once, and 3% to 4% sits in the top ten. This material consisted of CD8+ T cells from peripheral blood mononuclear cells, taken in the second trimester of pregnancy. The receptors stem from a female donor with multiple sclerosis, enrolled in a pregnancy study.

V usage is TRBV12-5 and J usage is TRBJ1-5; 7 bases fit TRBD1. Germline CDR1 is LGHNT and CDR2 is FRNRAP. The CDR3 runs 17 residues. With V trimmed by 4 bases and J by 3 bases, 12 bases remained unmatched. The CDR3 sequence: CASGSPKTGYFNQPQHF. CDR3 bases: TGTGCTAGTGGTTCTCCCAAGACAGGGTATTTCAATCAGCCCCAGCATTTT.

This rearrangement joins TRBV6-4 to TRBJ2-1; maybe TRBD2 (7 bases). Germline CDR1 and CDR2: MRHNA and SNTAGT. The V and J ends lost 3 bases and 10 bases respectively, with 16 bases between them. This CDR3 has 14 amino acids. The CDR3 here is CASSERGRPSEQFF. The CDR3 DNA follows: TGTGCCAGCAGTGAGCGGGGGCGTCCGTCAGAGCAGTTCTTC.

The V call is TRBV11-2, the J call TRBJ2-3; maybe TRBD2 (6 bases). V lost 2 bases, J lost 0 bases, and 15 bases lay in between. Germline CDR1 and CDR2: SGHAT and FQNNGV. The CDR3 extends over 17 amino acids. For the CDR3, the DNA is TGTGCCAGCAGCTTATTCCCGACTAGTTCAAGCACAGATACGCAGTATTTT. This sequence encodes CASSLFPTSSSTDTQYF.

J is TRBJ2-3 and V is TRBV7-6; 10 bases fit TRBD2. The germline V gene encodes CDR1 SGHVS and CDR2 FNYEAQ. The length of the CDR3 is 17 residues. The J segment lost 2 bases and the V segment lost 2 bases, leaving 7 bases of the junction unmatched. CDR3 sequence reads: CASSLTLAGVHTDTQYF. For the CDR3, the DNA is TGTGCCAGCAGCTTAACCCTAGCGGGGGTACACACAGATACGCAGTATTTT.

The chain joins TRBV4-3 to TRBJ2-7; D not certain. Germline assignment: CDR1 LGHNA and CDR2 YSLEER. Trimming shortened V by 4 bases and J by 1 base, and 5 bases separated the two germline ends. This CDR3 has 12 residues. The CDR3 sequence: CASSPLSYEQYF. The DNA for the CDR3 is TGCGCCAGCAGCCCACTATCCTACGAGCAGTACTTC.

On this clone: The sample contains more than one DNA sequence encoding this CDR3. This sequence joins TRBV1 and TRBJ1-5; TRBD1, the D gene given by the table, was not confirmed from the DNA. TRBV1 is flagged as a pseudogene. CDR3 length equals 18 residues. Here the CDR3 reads CTSSHGIDRGGGNQPQHF. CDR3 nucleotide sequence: TGCACCAGCAGCCACGGAATCGACAGGGGCGGCGGTAATCAGCCCCAGCATTTT.

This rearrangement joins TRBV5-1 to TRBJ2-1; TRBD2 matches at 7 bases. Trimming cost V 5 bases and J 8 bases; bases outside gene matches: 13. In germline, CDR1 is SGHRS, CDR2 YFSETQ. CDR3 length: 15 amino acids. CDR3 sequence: CASSLAGRRVDEQFF. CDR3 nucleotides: TGCGCCAGCAGTTTAGCGGGTAGGAGAGTCGATGAGCAGTTCTTC.

CDR3 protein: CASRLDRDYTGELFF. The CDR3 nucleotides read TGCGCCAGCAGGTTGGACAGGGATTATACCGGGGAGCTGTTTTTT. The rearrangement joins TRBV10-2 to TRBJ2-2, with 8 bases identical to TRBD1. V shed 6 bases and J 5 bases; nucleotides not matched to a gene: 8. Germline CDR1 is WSHSY and CDR2 is SAAADI. The CDR3 spans 15 residues.

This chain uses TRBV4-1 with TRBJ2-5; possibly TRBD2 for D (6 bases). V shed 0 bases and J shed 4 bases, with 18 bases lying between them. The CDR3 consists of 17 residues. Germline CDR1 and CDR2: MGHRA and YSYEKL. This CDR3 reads CASSQELVGAGRETQYF. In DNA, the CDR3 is TGCGCCAGCAGCCAAGAATTAGTAGGGGCGGGGAGAGAGACCCAGTACTTC.

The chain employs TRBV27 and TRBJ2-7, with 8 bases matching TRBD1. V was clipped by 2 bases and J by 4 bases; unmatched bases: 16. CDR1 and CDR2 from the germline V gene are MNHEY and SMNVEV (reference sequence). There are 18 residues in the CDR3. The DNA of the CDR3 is TGTGCCAGCAGTTTAGTTCCCGGGACAGGACTTGAAGGATACGAGCAGTACTTC. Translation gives CASSLVPGTGLEGYEQYF.

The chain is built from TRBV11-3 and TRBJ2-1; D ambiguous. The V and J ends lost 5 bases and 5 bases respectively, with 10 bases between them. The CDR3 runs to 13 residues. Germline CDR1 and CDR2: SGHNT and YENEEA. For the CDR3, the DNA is TGTGCCAGCAGCACGGGTCACAACAATGAGCAGTTCTTC. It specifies CASSTGHNNEQFF.

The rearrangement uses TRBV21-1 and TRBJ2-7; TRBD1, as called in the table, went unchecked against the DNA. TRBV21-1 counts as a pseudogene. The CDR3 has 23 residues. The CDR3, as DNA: TGTGCCAGCAGCAAAGGCATTTCAGAGTTGTGGGACAGGGGATTAGCCTTCTCCTACGAGCAGTACTTC. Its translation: CASSKGISELWDRGLAFSYEQYF.

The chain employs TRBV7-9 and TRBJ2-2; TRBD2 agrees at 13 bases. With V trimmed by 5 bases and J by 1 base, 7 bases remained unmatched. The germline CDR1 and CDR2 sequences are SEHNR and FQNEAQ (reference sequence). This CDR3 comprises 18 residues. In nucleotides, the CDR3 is TGTGCCAGCAGCCCCGGGACTAGCGGGACCCTGAACACCGGGGAGCTGTTTTTT. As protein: CASSPGTSGTLNTGELFF.

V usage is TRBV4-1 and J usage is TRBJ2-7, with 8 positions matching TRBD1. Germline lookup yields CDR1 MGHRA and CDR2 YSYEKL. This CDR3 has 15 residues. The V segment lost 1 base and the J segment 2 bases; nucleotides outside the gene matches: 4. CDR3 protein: CASSQGQGSPYEQYF. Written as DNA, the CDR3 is TGCGCCAGCAGCCAAGGACAGGGGAGCCCCTACGAGCAGTACTTC.